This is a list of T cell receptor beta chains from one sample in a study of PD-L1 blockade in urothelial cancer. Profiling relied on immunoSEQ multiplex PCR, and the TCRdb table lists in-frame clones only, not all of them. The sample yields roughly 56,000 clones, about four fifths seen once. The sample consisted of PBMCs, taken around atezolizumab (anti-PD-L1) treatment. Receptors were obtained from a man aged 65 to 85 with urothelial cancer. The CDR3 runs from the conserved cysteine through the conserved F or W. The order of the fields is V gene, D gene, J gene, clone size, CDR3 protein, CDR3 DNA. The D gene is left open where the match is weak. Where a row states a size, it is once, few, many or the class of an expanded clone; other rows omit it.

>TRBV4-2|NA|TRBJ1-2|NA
CASSQRGQRTYGYTF
TGTGCCAGCAGTCAGCGAGGACAGCGGACTTATGGCTACACCTTC
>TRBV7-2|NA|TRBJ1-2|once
CASSSRVGGDGYTF
TGTGCCAGCAGCTCCCGAGTAGGGGGAGATGGCTACACCTTC
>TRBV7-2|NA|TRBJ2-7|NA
CASSLAGGPNYEQYF
TGTGCCAGCAGCTTAGCGGGCGGGCCCAACTACGAGCAGTACTTC
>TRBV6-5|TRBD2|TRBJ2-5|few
CASRRAGVETQYF
TGTGCCAGCAGACGAGCGGGAGTAGAGACCCAGTACTTC
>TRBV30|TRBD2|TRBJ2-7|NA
CAWSVGSGAGEGEQYF
TGTGCCTGGAGTGTAGGGTCTGGAGCGGGAGAGGGCGAGCAGTACTTC
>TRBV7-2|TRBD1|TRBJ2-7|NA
CASSLRGTGTSYEQYF
TGTGCCAGCAGTCTCCGAGGGACAGGGACCTCCTACGAGCAGTACTTC
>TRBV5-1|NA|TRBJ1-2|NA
CASSIGVNYGYTF
TGCGCCAGCAGCATCGGAGTTAACTATGGCTACACCTTC
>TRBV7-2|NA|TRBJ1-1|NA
CASSSSPNTEAFF
TGTGCCAGCAGCTCCTCCCCTAACACTGAAGCTTTCTTT
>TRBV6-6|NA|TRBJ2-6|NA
CASSSAGANVLTF
TGTGCCAGCAGTTCAGCTGGGGCCAACGTCCTGACTTTC
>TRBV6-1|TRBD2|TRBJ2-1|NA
CASSELAGVSYNEQFF
TGTGCCAGCAGTGAACTAGCGGGAGTCTCCTACAATGAGCAGTTCTTC
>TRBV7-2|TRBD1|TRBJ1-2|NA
CASSLVRGDYGYTF
TGTGCCAGCAGCTTAGTCAGGGGGGACTATGGCTACACCTTC
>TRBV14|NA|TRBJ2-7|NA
CASSRSGVEQYF
TGTGCCAGCAGCCGCTCAGGGGTCGAGCAGTACTTC
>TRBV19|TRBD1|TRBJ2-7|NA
CASSLRDRPYEQYF
TGTGCCAGTAGTCTACGGGACAGACCCTACGAGCAGTACTTC
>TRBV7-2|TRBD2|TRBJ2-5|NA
CASSWGGGSETQYF
TGTGCCAGCAGCTGGGGGGGTGGGTCAGAGACCCAGTACTTC
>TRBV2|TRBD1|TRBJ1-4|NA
CASSPDRGNEKLFF
TGTGCCAGCAGTCCGGACAGGGGTAATGAAAAACTGTTTTTT
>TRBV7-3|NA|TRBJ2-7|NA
CASSLTHGHEQYF
TGTGCCAGCAGCTTAACCCATGGGCACGAGCAGTACTTC
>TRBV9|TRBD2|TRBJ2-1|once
CASSVGTSVNEQFF
TGTGCCAGCAGCGTAGGCACTAGCGTCAATGAGCAGTTCTTC
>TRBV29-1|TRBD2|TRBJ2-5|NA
CSVDAAGGPQTQYF
TGCAGCGTTGATGCAGCGGGAGGGCCCCAGACCCAGTACTTC
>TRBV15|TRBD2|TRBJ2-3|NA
CATSRELAGTTDTQYF
TGTGCCACCAGCAGAGAACTAGCGGGGACCACAGATACGCAGTATTTT
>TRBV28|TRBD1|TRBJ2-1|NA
CASSLMGQGNEQFF
TGTGCCAGCAGTTTGATGGGACAGGGAAATGAGCAGTTCTTC
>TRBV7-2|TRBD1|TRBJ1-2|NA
CASSLRAGGIGGYTF
TGTGCCAGCAGCTTACGAGCAGGGGGGATCGGTGGCTACACCTTC
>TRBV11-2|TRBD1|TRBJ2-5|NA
CASSLDGTGGETQYF
TGTGCCAGCAGCTTAGATGGGACAGGCGGAGAGACCCAGTACTTC
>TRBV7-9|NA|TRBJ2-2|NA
CASRPRGTNTGELFF
TGTGCCAGCAGACCCAGGGGCACGAACACCGGGGAGCTGTTTTTT
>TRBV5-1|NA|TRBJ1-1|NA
CASSLATAVTEAFF
TGCGCCAGCAGCTTGGCTACAGCAGTCACTGAAGCTTTCTTT
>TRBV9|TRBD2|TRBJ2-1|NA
CASSERLAGADEQFF
TGTGCCAGCAGCGAAAGACTAGCGGGAGCTGATGAGCAGTTCTTC
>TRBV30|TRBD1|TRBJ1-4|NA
CAWSDRSGTGRNEKLFF
TGTGCCTGGAGTGATAGATCGGGGACAGGGCGCAATGAAAAACTGTTTTTT
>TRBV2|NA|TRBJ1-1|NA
CASGGIYTEAFF
TGTGCAAGCGGGGGGATCTACACTGAAGCTTTCTTT
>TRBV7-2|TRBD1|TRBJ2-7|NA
CASSLWDSNYEQYF
TGTGCCAGCAGCTTATGGGACAGCAACTACGAGCAGTACTTC